The TCR beta chain described here comes from a study of shared T cell receptors in the human thymus. The CDR3 loop spans 14 amino acids. The germline CDR1 and CDR2 sequences are SGHNT and YYREEE (reference sequence). V was clipped by 1 base and J by 5 bases, with 12 bases between them. The table came from immunoSEQ multiplex PCR; TCRdb's copy has only in-frame clones and leaves some out. This sample has hundreds of thousands of clones, with about 95% found just once. The chain joins TRBV5-4 to TRBJ2-5, with TRBD1 as a possible D gene (6 bases). The source of this sequence is a human donor. Sequencing used thymocytes. The CDR3 sequence is CASSLQGRVETQYF. CDR3 coding DNA: TGTGCCAGCAGCTTGCAGGGGCGGGTGGAGACCCAGTACTTC.